This T cell receptor (beta chain) was profiled in a study of shared clonotypes between healthy human individuals. Study-level information: Donors had three CD4 naive, three CD4 memory, two CD8 naive and one CD8 memory plate apiece.

Produced via immunoSEQ multiplex PCR; TCRdb's table is partial and in-frame only. The data contain about 2 million clones, about 95% of them singletons. Findings of the study overall: The study's rarefaction showed incomplete sorted-subset sequencing despite large depth. A reduction in generation probabilities was seen for non-shared clonotypes relative to those shared by all four donors. Depth of sequencing was expected to influence donor clonotype sharing.

Comment on this clone: Its target is not known.

This CDR3 contains 17 residues. Between the trimmed V and J ends, which lost 1 base and 0 bases, there was a span of 10 bases. The germline V gene encodes CDR1 MGHRA and CDR2 YSYEKL. The material sequenced was naive CD4+ T cells sorted from blood. Subset described: CD45RA+ positively selected. This sequence joins TRBV4-1 and TRBJ1-6, with D possibly being TRBD1 (5 bases). The clonotype originates from a man aged 18 to 30 in good health. CDR3 in DNA: TGCGCCAGCAGCCAAGGGGACGGGAGCTCCTATAATTCACCCCTCCACTTT. Protein sequence: CASSQGDGSSYNSPLHF.